This T cell receptor (beta chain) was observed in a study of cytomegalovirus exposure and HLA in healthy donors. Overall study context: Early released data had about 85 million unique TCRs, all coming from HLA-typed donors. Study results and caveats: In a later analysis, donors in an Asian-associated ancestry cluster reportedly had fewer N-insertions in productive TCRs than the cohort mean. Association of a missense DCLRE1C variant with TCR beta V- and J-gene trimming was reported in a later analysis.

Comment on this clone: Its antigen remains unidentified.

With 4 bases removed from V and 5 bases from J, the gap between germline ends came to 14 bases. This CDR3 has 15 amino acids. Germline CDR1 LNHDA, CDR2 SQIVND (reference sequence). Primers for the PCR totalled 60 Vbeta and 13 Jbeta. TCRdb keeps only in-frame clones here, not all; method: immunoSEQ multiplex PCR. The table shows 100,000 to 150,000 clones, with 65% to 85% occurring only once. The source of this sequence is a man between 18 and 35 years old in good health and CMV-seropositive. Input material: PBMCs. This chain uses TRBV19 with TRBJ1-4; weak D call: TRBD1 (5 bases). CDR3 in amino acids: CASSRNQGSNEKLFF. The CDR3 DNA reads as TGTGCCAGTAGTAGGAACCAGGGATCGAATGAAAAACTGTTTTTT.